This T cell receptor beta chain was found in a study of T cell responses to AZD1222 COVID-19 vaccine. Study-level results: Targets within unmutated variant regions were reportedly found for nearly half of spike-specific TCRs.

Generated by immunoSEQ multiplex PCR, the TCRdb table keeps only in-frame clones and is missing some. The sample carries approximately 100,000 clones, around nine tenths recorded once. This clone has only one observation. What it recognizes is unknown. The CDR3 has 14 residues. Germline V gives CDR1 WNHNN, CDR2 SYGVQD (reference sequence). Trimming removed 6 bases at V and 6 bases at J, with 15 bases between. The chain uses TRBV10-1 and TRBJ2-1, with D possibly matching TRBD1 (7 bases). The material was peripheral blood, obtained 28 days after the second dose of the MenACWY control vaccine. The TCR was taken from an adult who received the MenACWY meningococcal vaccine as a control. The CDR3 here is CASSPGGRTNEQFF. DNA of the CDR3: TGCGCCAGCAGCCCAGGGGGGCGGACCAATGAGCAGTTCTTC.